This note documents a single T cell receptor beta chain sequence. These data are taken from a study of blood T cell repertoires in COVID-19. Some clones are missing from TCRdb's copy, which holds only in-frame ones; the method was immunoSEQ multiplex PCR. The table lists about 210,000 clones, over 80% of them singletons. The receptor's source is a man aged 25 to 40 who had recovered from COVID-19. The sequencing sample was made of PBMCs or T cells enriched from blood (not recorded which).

The CDR3 protein is CASSSLLGNTQYF. The CDR3 DNA is TGTGCCAGCAGCTCCCTACTAGGGAATACGCAGTATTTT. The J gene is TRBJ2-3, the V gene TRBV5-8; tentatively, D is TRBD2 (5 bases). Germline CDR1 SGHTS, CDR2 YDEGEE. V lost 3 bases to trimming and J lost 7 bases, with 12 bases between them. The CDR3 covers 13 residues.